The 8 T cell receptor beta chains in this list originate from one sample, sequenced in a study of blood T cells in healthy people across ages. Sample-barcoded 5' priming and a J-beta primer mix drove a second PCR of roughly 7 to 11 cycles. Each CDR3 protein gets one entry after TCRdb re-called the 5' RACE reads with MiXCR. This sample carries about 970,000 distinct CDR3 sequences, roughly 51% of them seen once, and the ten largest clones take around a fifth. Material: blood. The receptors stem from a woman aged 55-70 years in good health.

The V gene is TRBV28, the J gene TRBJ1-1; D is undetermined. V lost 7 bases, J lost 3 bases, and 12 bases lay in between. The germline V gene encodes CDR1 MDHEN and CDR2 SYDVKM. This CDR3 has 13 amino acids. DNA of the CDR3: TGTGCCAGCACAACCGGGCAGGACACTGAAGCTTTCTTT. It encodes CASTTGQDTEAFF.

The chain recombines TRBV20-1 with TRBJ2-1; D unresolved. CDR3 size: 12 residues. The V end was cut by 1 base, the J end by 9 bases, with 10 bases between. In germline, CDR1 is DFQATT, CDR2 SNEGSKA (reference sequence). Here the CDR3 DNA reads TGCAGTGCTAGAGGGATGAGCAGTGAGCAGTTCTTC. Protein sequence: CSARGMSSEQFF.

This chain uses TRBV4-1 with TRBJ2-3; no firm D call. The CDR3 consists of 15 residues. V was shortened by 5 bases and J by 0 bases, with 12 bases between the two germline ends. Germline-derived CDR1 and CDR2 are MGHRA and YSYEKL. CDR3 sequence (DNA): TGCGCCAGCAGCATCCAAAGTGCTAGCACAGATACGCAGTATTTT. Translating gives CASSIQSASTDTQYF.

This sequence joins TRBV6-1 and TRBJ1-2; TRBD1 is a possible D gene (5 bases). Trimming shortened V by 0 bases and J by 5 bases, and 13 bases separated the two germline ends. Germline V gene sequence: CDR1 MNHNS, CDR2 SASEGT. CDR3 length: 15 amino acids. Here the CDR3 reads CASSEAPQGAYGYTF. DNA of the CDR3: TGTGCCAGCAGTGAAGCGCCCCAGGGCGCGTATGGCTACACCTTC.

This chain connects TRBV5-4 to TRBJ2-1, with D possibly TRBD2 on 6 matching bases. Per germline, CDR1 SGHNT and CDR2 YYREEE (reference sequence). The CDR3 is made up of 13 amino acids. The V end was cut by 0 bases, the J end by 10 bases, with 11 bases between. The CDR3 region is CASSLVPREEQFF. CDR3 DNA sequence: TGTGCCAGCAGCTTGGTCCCCCGGGAGGAGCAGTTCTTC. The whole variable domain, remainder taken from reference TRBV5-4 and TRBJ2-1, is ETGVTQSPTHLIKTRGQQVTLRCSSQSGHNTVSWYQQALGQGPQFIFQYYREEENGRGNFPPRFSGLQFPNYSSELNVNALELDDSALYLCASSLVPREEQFFGPGTRLTVL.

This CDR3 is CASSYSMLVAGTTYEQYF. In DNA form, the CDR3 reads TGTGCCAGCAGTTACTCGATGTTGGTAGCGGGGACCACCTACGAGCAGTACTTC. This chain connects TRBV6-5 to TRBJ2-7, with 8 positions matching TRBD2. The germline V gene has CDR1 MNHEY and CDR2 SVGAGI. The CDR3 has 18 residues. The ends lost 0 bases at V and 2 bases at J; junction bases unmatched: 12.

This rearrangement joins TRBV25-1 to TRBJ2-1; D is undetermined. This CDR3 spans 14 amino acids. Trimming shortened V by 4 bases and J by 3 bases, and 10 bases separated the two germline ends. Germline lookup yields CDR1 MGHDK and CDR2 SYGVNS. The CDR3 spells CASSGSGDYNEQFF. CDR3 DNA: TGTGCCAGCAGTGGATCTGGGGACTACAATGAGCAGTTCTTC. Full variable domain (remainder filled in from reference TRBV25-1 and TRBJ2-1): EADIYQTPRYLVIGTGKKITLECSQTMGHDKMYWYQQDPGMELHLIHYSYGVNSTEKGDLSSESTVSRIRTEHFPLTLESARPSHTSQYLCASSGSGDYNEQFFGPGTRLTVL.

This clonotype was seen many times. In nucleotides, the CDR3 is TGCAGCGGCCGGGACAGGGGGTACAATGAGCAGTTCTTC. Amino acid sequence: CSGRDRGYNEQFF. This chain links TRBV29-1 with TRBJ2-1; 11 nucleotides agree with TRBD1. Germline loops: CDR1 SQVTM, CDR2 ANQGSEA. The V gene end was trimmed by 7 bases and the J gene end by 4 bases; junction bases not matched to a gene: 3. The CDR3 runs to 13 residues.